The rows below give T cell receptor beta chains drawn from one sample of a study of Ad26.COV2.S vaccination and SARS-CoV-2 variants. Profiling relied on immunoSEQ multiplex PCR, and the TCRdb table lists in-frame clones only, not all of them. This table has around 300,000 clones, around 88% appearing once. Sequenced material: peripheral blood, taken in a trial of Ad26.COV2.S vaccine versus placebo. These receptor sequences come from a person between 18 and 65 years old who received the Ad26.COV2.S COVID-19 vaccine or a placebo. Each CDR3 is given with its conserved first and last residue. The D gene is left open where the match is weak. The size field is filled for only some rows; it gives once, few, many or a size class.

>TRBD1|TRBV28|-|TRBJ2-2
CASSLTQLQGVTGELFF
TGTGCCAGCAGTTTAACGCAACTTCAGGGGGTCACCGGGGAGCTGTTTTTT
>TRBD1|TRBV19|-|TRBJ2-7
CASSPGGDGYEQYF
TGTGCCAGTAGTCCAGGGGGAGATGGCTACGAGCAGTACTTC
>TRBD1|TRBV25-1|-|TRBJ2-7
CASSEGTEFLSYEQYF
TGTGCCAGCAGTGAAGGGACAGAGTTCCTTTCCTACGAGCAGTACTTC
>-|TRBV7-8|-|TRBJ2-2
CASRERATGELFF
TGTGCCAGCAGAGAGAGGGCCACCGGGGAGCTGTTTTTT
>-|TRBV3-1/TRBV3-2|-|TRBJ1-5
CASSRDLNQPQHF
TGTGCCAGCAGCCGGGACCTCAATCAGCCCCAGCATTTT
>-|TRBV6-2/TRBV6-3|-|TRBJ2-7
CASSSDRTLSYEQYF
TGTGCCAGCAGTTCCGACAGGACACTCTCCTACGAGCAGTACTTC
>TRBD1|TRBV11-2|-|TRBJ2-6
CASTRPGQGAQGANVLTF
TGTGCCAGCACCCGACCGGGACAGGGGGCGCAGGGGGCCAACGTCCTGACTTTC
>-|TRBV7-9|once|TRBJ2-3
CASSLSTDTQYF
TGTGCCAGCAGCTTATCAACAGATACGCAGTATTTT
>TRBD1|TRBV9|-|TRBJ1-3
CASSVIRTGNPTSGNTIYF
TGTGCCAGCAGCGTCATAAGGACAGGTAACCCGACCTCTGGAAACACCATATATTTT
>-|TRBV3-1/TRBV3-2|once|TRBJ2-3
CASRLRRGNTDTQYF
TGTGCCAGCAGGCTAAGACGGGGGAACACAGATACGCAGTATTTT
>-|TRBV5-1|-|TRBJ2-5
CASSPGTEKETQYF
TGCGCCAGCAGCCCCGGGACCGAAAAAGAGACCCAGTACTTC
>TRBD2|TRBV3-1/TRBV3-2|-|TRBJ2-1
CASSPLAGGPGEQFF
TGTGCCAGCAGTCCACTAGCGGGAGGGCCGGGTGAGCAGTTCTTC
>-|TRBV25-1|-|TRBJ2-3
CASSAADRTDTQYF
TGTGCCAGCAGTGCCGCGGATCGCACAGATACGCAGTATTTT
>-|TRBV25-1|once|TRBJ2-2
CASSARSVSTGELFF
TGTGCCAGCAGTGCGCGTTCAGTAAGCACCGGGGAGCTGTTTTTT
>TRBD2|TRBV2|-|TRBJ2-1
CASSPTTSGSYNEQFF
TGTGCCAGCAGTCCAACCACTAGCGGGAGCTACAATGAGCAGTTCTTC
>TRBD2|TRBV14|few|TRBJ2-1
CASSRHIAGIYNEQFF
TGTGCCAGCAGCCGTCACATAGCGGGAATCTACAATGAGCAGTTCTTC
>TRBD1|TRBV7-3|-|TRBJ1-1
CASSKEGQITEAFF
TGTGCCAGCAGCAAAGAGGGACAGATCACTGAAGCTTTCTTT
>-|TRBV6-5|few|TRBJ1-1
CASSYSIMNTEAFF
TGTGCCAGCAGTTACTCGATTATGAACACTGAAGCTTTCTTT
>-|TRBV5-1|-|TRBJ1-1
CASSMSPGGAEAFF
TGCGCCAGCAGCATGAGTCCGGGAGGCGCTGAAGCTTTCTTT
>-|TRBV7-8|-|TRBJ2-7
CASSWATAGLYEQYF
TGTGCCAGCAGCTGGGCCACGGCGGGTTTGTACGAGCAGTACTTC
>-|TRBV6-6|once|TRBJ1-6
CASSSPGQDSPLHF
TGTGCCAGCAGTTCTCCCGGGCAGGATTCACCCCTCCACTTT
>-|TRBV7-8|-|TRBJ1-2
CASIPDSGYGYTF
TGTGCCAGCATCCCAGACAGTGGCTATGGCTACACCTTC
>TRBD1|TRBV2|-|TRBJ2-7
CASTLSRDRGDEQYF
TGTGCCAGCACCTTATCCCGGGACAGGGGGGACGAGCAGTACTTC
>-|TRBV27|-|TRBJ2-3
CASSLSPGSTDTQYF
TGTGCCAGCAGTTTATCGCCAGGAAGCACAGATACGCAGTATTTT
>TRBD1|TRBV29-1|-|TRBJ2-2
CSASGQPPGELFF
TGCAGCGCCTCGGGACAGCCCCCGGGCGAGCTGTTTTTT
>TRBD1|TRBV10-3|-|TRBJ1-1
CAAGTDRGTEAFF
TGTGCCGCTGGGACAGACCGAGGCACTGAAGCTTTCTTT
>-|TRBV24-1|-|TRBJ1-5
CATSDHRFAENQPQHF
TGTGCCACCAGTGATCACAGGTTTGCTGAGAATCAGCCCCAGCATTTT
>-|TRBV5-4|-|TRBJ2-1
CASSLEPPTFNEQFF
TGTGCCAGCAGCTTGGAGCCCCCGACTTTCAATGAGCAGTTCTTC
>TRBD1|TRBV14|-|TRBJ2-4
CASSQGTENIQYF
TGTGCCAGCAGCCAGGGGACAGAAAACATTCAGTACTTC
>-|TRBV5-6|-|TRBJ2-5
CASSLVGGQGTQYF
TGTGCCAGCAGCTTGGTAGGGGGGCAAGGGACCCAGTACTTC
>TRBD2|TRBV12-5|-|TRBJ2-3
CASGLVLAGTDTQYF
TGTGCTAGTGGTTTGGTGCTAGCGGGGACAGATACGCAGTATTTT
>-|TRBV18|-|TRBJ1-6
CASSPSRDSPLHF
TGTGCCAGCTCACCAAGCCGGGATTCACCCCTCCACTTT
>-|TRBV6-2/TRBV6-3|-|TRBJ1-6
CASSPEDNSPLHF
TGTGCCAGCAGTCCCGAAGATAATTCACCCCTCCACTTT
>-|TRBV5-4|-|TRBJ1-6
CASSFKGNNSPLHF
TGTGCCAGCAGCTTCAAGGGAAATAATTCACCCCTCCACTTT
>TRBD1|TRBV9|-|TRBJ1-1
CASSVDRGMANTEAFF
TGTGCCAGCAGCGTCGACAGGGGCATGGCGAACACTGAAGCTTTCTTT
>-|TRBV5-1|-|TRBJ2-1
CASSLARGGNEQFF
TGCGCCAGCAGCTTGGCGCGGGGAGGCAATGAGCAGTTCTTC
>-|TRBV11-3|-|TRBJ1-1
CASSLEGIRSGLGRNTEAFF
TGTGCCAGCAGCTTAGAGGGGATACGGTCCGGCCTAGGCAGGAACACTGAAGCTTTCTTT
>-|TRBV2|-|TRBJ2-4
CASRTGHNINIQYF
TGTGCCAGCAGGACGGGGCACAATATAAACATTCAGTACTTC
>-|TRBV28|once|TRBJ2-7
CASGTRYSYEQYF
TGTGCCAGCGGGACACGTTACTCCTACGAGCAGTACTTC
>-|TRBV7-9|-|TRBJ2-7
CASSTYQGEQYF
TGTGCCAGCAGCACTTACCAAGGGGAGCAGTACTTC